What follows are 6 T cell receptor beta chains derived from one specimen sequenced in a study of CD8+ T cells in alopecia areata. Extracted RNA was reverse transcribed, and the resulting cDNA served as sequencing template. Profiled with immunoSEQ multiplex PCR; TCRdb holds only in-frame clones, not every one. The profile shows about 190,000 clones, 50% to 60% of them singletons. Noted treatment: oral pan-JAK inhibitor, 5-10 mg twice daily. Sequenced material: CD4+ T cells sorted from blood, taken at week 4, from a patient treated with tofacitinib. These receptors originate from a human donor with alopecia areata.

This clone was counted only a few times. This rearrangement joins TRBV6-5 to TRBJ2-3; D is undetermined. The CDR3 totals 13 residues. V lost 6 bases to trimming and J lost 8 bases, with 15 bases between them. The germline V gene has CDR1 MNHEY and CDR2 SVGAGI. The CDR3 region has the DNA TGTGCCAGCAGCCCCGGGTCGGGCGGTACGCAGTATTTT. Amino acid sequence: CASSPGSGGTQYF.

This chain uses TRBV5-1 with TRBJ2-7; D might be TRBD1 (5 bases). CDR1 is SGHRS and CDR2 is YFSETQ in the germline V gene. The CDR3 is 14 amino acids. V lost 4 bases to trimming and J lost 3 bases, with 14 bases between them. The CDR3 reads CASSGSTVDYEQYF. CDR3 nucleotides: TGCGCCAGCAGCGGCTCGACAGTGGACTACGAGCAGTACTTC.

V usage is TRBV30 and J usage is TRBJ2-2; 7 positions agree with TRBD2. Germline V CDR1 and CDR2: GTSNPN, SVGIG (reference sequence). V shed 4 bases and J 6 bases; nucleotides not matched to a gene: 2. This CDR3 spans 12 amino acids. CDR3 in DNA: TGTGCCTGGACTAGCGGTGCCGGGGAGCTGTTTTTT. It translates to CAWTSGAGELFF.

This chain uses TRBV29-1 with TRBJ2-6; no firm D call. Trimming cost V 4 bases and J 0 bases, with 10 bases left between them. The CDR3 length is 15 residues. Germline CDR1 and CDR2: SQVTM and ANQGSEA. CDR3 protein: CSVGQRSSGANVLTF. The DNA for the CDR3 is TGCAGCGTTGGTCAGCGTAGCTCTGGGGCCAACGTCCTGACTTTC.

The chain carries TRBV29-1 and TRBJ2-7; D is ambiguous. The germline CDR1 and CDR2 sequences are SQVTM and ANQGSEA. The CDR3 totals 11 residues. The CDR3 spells CSVLVGYEQYF. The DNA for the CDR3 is TGCAGTGTCCTCGTGGGTTACGAGCAGTACTTC.

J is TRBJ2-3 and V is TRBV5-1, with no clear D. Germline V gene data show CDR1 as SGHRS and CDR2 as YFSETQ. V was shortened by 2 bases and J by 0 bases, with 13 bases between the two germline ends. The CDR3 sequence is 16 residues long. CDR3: CASSLFGRPSTDTQYF. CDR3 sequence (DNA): TGCGCCAGCAGCTTATTTGGGCGGCCTAGCACAGATACGCAGTATTTT.